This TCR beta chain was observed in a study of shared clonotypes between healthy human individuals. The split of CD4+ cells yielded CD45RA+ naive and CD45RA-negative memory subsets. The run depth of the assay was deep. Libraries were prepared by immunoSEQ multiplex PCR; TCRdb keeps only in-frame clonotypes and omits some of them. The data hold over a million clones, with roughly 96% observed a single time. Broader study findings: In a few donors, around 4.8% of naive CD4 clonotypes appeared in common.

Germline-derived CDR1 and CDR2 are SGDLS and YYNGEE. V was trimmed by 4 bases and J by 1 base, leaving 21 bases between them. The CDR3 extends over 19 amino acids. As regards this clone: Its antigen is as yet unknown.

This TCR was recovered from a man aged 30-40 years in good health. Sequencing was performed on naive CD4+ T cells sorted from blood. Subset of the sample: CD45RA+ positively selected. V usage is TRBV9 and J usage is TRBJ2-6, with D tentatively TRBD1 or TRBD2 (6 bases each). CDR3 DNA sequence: TGTGCCAGCAGCCGGATGGGGGGCAACAGGGCTTCTGGGGCCAACGTCCTGACTTTC. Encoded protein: CASSRMGGNRASGANVLTF.